This entry lists 4 T cell receptor beta chains sequenced from one sample in a study of blood T cell repertoires in COVID-19. Repertoires were generated with immunoSEQ multiplex PCR, while TCRdb's copy carries only in-frame clones and drops some. This table has roughly 250,000 clones, roughly 86% appearing once. The sample comprised PBMCs or T cells enriched from blood (not recorded which). The source of these receptors is a woman between 45 and 65 years old who had recovered from COVID-19.

The genes are TRBV7-2 and TRBJ2-7; D is unresolved. CDR3 size: 14 residues. Germline assignment: CDR1 SGHTA and CDR2 FQGNSA. V was clipped by 3 bases and J by 4 bases, with 13 bases between them. This CDR3 reads CASSFTTRGYEQYF. The CDR3 region has the DNA TGTGCCAGCAGCTTTACTACCCGCGGTTACGAGCAGTACTTC. Complete variable domain (other parts from reference TRBV7-2 and TRBJ2-7): GAGVSQSPSNKVTEKGKDVELRCDPISGHTALYWYRQSLGQGLEFLIYFQGNSAPDKSGLPSDRFSAERTGGSVSTLTIQRTQQEDSAVYLCASSFTTRGYEQYFGPGTRLTVT.

V usage is TRBV30 and J usage is TRBJ2-2; TRBD1 matches 10 bases. The CDR3 sequence is 15 residues long. The V gene end was trimmed by 2 bases and the J gene end by 6 bases; junction bases not matched to a gene: 6. Germline V CDR1 and CDR2: GTSNPN, SVGIG (reference sequence). CDR3: CAWSFGTGVAGELFF. In DNA, the CDR3 is TGTGCCTGGAGTTTCGGGACAGGGGTGGCCGGGGAGCTGTTTTTT.

J is TRBJ1-3 and V is TRBV4-2; no firm D call. V lost 0 bases to trimming and J lost 0 bases, with 9 bases between them. The CDR3 has 16 residues. Per germline, CDR1 LGHNA and CDR2 YNFKEQ. The CDR3 sequence is CASSQEIRSSGNTIYF. The CDR3 DNA follows: TGTGCCAGCAGCCAAGAGATTCGGAGCTCTGGAAACACCATATATTTT.

This clone was counted a few times. This rearrangement joins TRBV5-1 to TRBJ1-5; 8 bases agree with TRBD1. Germline V CDR1 and CDR2: SGHRS, YFSETQ. The ends lost 7 bases at V and 2 bases at J; junction bases unmatched: 5. This CDR3 contains 14 residues. CDR3 DNA: TGCGCCAGCGCGCCGACAGGGGGCAATCAGCCCCAGCATTTT. It is translated as CASAPTGGNQPQHF.